This record concerns one T cell receptor (beta chain) sequence. Antigen: not known. The data stem from a study of OX40 agonist ivuxolimab in advanced cancers. General study results and limits: Certain nonresponding patients likewise had low normalized T-cell clonal expansion.

The data were produced by immunoSEQ multiplex PCR, yet TCRdb's version contains in-frame clones alone and is incomplete. The sample holds 55,000 to 75,000 clones, 86% seen once. Trimming shortened V by 4 bases and J by 8 bases, and 13 bases separated the two germline ends. The CDR3 sequence is 13 residues long. Germline assignment: CDR1 MNHEY and CDR2 SMNVEV (reference sequence). The rearrangement joins TRBV27 to TRBJ2-3, with D maybe TRBD1 (8 bases). The source was CD4+ or CD8+ T cells sorted from blood, collected in a trial of the OX40 agonist ivuxolimab. The TCR comes from an adult with an advanced solid tumor such as melanoma, head and neck, liver or kidney cancer. The DNA of the CDR3 is TGTGCCAGCAGTTCCCACAGGGGGGGTACGCAGTATTTT. Residues: CASSSHRGGTQYF.